A single TCR beta chain is shown here with its context. Its antigen is still unknown. This entry comes from a study of T cell repertoires in cytomegalovirus infection. MiXCR was run by TCRdb on the reads, yielding one entry per CDR3 protein. The sample holds about 700,000 distinct CDR3 sequences, 30% to 40% seen once. The CDR3 extends over 15 amino acids. Germline-derived CDR1 and CDR2 are SEHNR and FQNEAQ (reference sequence). Trimming removed 6 bases from V and 2 bases from J, with 17 bases in between. The input for sequencing was cultured PBMCs, taken from culture after CMV antigen stimulation. The TCR was taken from a human donor in good health (CMV status not recorded). Some clones in this sample may be carry-over from other donors' samples. The genes are TRBV7-9 and TRBJ2-7, with D uncertain. In DNA form, the CDR3 reads TGTGCCAGCAGTTATGGAAGGACGCCGACCTACGAGCAGTACTTC. It yields the protein CASSYGRTPTYEQYF. The full variable domain, completed using reference TRBV7-9 and TRBJ2-7, is DTGVSQNPRHKITKRGQNVTFRCDPISEHNRLYWYRQTLGQGPEFLTYFQNEAQLEKSRLLSDRFSAERPKGSFSTLEIQRTEQGDSAMYLCASSYGRTPTYEQYFGPGTRLTVT.